The 23 T cell receptor beta chains presented below share a single source sample, sequenced in a study of a mutant IDH1 vaccine in newly diagnosed glioma. Measured with immunoSEQ multiplex PCR; TCRdb has only the in-frame clones, and not every one. The sample carries around 100,000 clones, about 90% recorded once. Antigens for these TCRs are unknown. Time point noted: week 11, during vaccination. Topical imiquimod was applied with each vaccine dose, which held 300 ug of mutant IDH1 20-mer peptide. Specimen: PBMCs, collected from a glioma patient whose treatment included an IDH1 peptide vaccine. Receptors originate from a woman aged 50 to 60 with glioma.

This clone was detected once. V is TRBV19 and J is TRBJ1-5; D unclear. The germline V and J ends were trimmed by 5 bases and 5 bases, with 10 bases remaining between them. The CDR3 consists of 13 residues. Germline CDR1 LNHDA, CDR2 SQIVND (reference sequence). The CDR3 spells CASSGGLDQPQHF. CDR3 DNA sequence: TGTGCCAGTAGTGGAGGGTTGGATCAGCCCCAGCATTTT.

The gene calls are TRBV20-1 and TRBJ2-7; weak D call: TRBD2 (5 bases). The germline CDR1 and CDR2 sequences are DFQATT and SNEGSKA (reference sequence). The CDR3 is 11 residues long. The germline V and J ends were trimmed by 3 bases and 3 bases, with 6 bases remaining between them. The CDR3 bases are TGCAGTGCTAGCCGGGACTACGAGCAGTACTTC. It yields the protein CSASRDYEQYF.

The J gene is TRBJ1-6, the V gene TRBV2; tentative D call: TRBD1 (5 bases). Germline-derived CDR1 and CDR2 are SNHLY and FYNNEI. CDR3 size: 16 residues. V lost 7 bases and J lost 0, with 13 bases in between. The CDR3 sequence is CASIPTVSSYNSPLHF. The CDR3 region has the DNA TGTGCCAGCATTCCGACAGTGAGCTCCTATAATTCACCCCTCCACTTT. Full variable domain (rest looked up from reference TRBV2 and TRBJ1-6): EPEVTQTPSHQVTQMGQEVILRCVPISNHLYFYWYRQILGQKVEFLVSFYNNEISEKSEIFDDQFSVERPDGSNFTLKIRSTKLEDSAMYFCASIPTVSSYNSPLHFGNGTRLTVT.

The chain combines TRBV10-3 with TRBJ2-2; TRBD2 agrees at 13 bases. This CDR3 has 18 amino acids. Germline CDR1 and CDR2: ENHRY and SYGVKD. Trimming removed 0 bases from V and 5 bases from J; junction bases left unmatched: 6. CDR3 residues: CAISESQTSGRLTGELFF. The CDR3 nucleotides are TGTGCCATCAGTGAGTCCCAGACTAGCGGGAGGCTAACCGGGGAGCTGTTTTTT.

The chain couples TRBV7-9 to TRBJ2-5; possible D gene TRBD1, 6 bases. Per the germline V gene, CDR1 is SEHNR and CDR2 is FQNEAQ (reference sequence). The CDR3 is 14 amino acids. The ends were cut back, 4 bases at V and 0 bases at J, with 9 bases in the middle. CDR3 sequence (DNA): TGTGCCAGCAGCTCAGGACAGTACCAAGAGACCCAGTACTTC. Protein sequence: CASSSGQYQETQYF.

This chain connects TRBV9 to TRBJ1-4; a weak D match, TRBD1 (6 bases). CDR1 SGDLS and CDR2 YYNGEE come from the germline V gene. The V gene lost 3 bases and the J gene lost 4 bases, with 13 bases spanning the gap. This CDR3 region has 15 residues. CDR3 region: CASSGAGTRNEKLFF. DNA of the CDR3: TGTGCCAGCAGCGGGGCCGGGACACGTAATGAAAAACTGTTTTTT.

V usage is TRBV6-6 and J usage is TRBJ2-7, with 10 bases matching TRBD1. V gave up 4 bases and J gave up 6 bases; unmatched junction bases: 9. In germline, CDR1 is MNHNY, CDR2 SVGAGI (reference sequence). The CDR3 loop spans 15 amino acids. DNA of the CDR3: TGTGCCAGCAGTTCCACCGGGACAGGGGACACCGAGCAGTACTTC. It codes for CASSSTGTGDTEQYF.

The sample holds one count of this clone. V usage is TRBV19 and J usage is TRBJ1-2; D is unclear. Germline-derived CDR1 and CDR2 are LNHDA and SQIVND (reference sequence). The CDR3 runs 14 residues. Trimming pared 3 bases from V and 2 bases from J, leaving 10 bases between. For the CDR3, the DNA is TGTGCCAGTAGTATCGGTTCCGACAACTATGGCTACACCTTC. It is translated as CASSIGSDNYGYTF.

This chain uses TRBV19 with TRBJ2-7; 9 nucleotides line up with TRBD2. Germline V gene data show CDR1 as LNHDA and CDR2 as SQIVND (reference sequence). The CDR3 consists of 13 residues. V lost 7 bases to trimming and J lost 4 bases; unmatched junction nucleotides: 5. CDR3 nucleotide sequence: TGTGCCAGTACCATTAGCGGGAGTTACGAGCAGTACTTC. Protein: CASTISGSYEQYF.

This clone was seen a single time. The chain uses TRBV7-2 and TRBJ2-1; 9 nucleotides align to TRBD1. Trimming removed 3 bases from V and 4 bases from J; junction bases left unmatched: 4. The CDR3 is made up of 15 amino acids. Germline loops: CDR1 SGHTA, CDR2 FQGNSA. CDR3 loop: CASSLGQGLYNEQFF. The CDR3 nucleotides are TGTGCCAGCAGCTTGGGACAGGGATTATACAATGAGCAGTTCTTC. Together with reference TRBV7-2 and TRBJ2-1, the CDR3 gives the full variable domain: GAGVSQSPSNKVTEKGKDVELRCDPISGHTALYWYRQSLGQGLEFLIYFQGNSAPDKSGLPSDRFSAERTGGSVSTLTIQRTQQEDSAVYLCASSLGQGLYNEQFFGPGTRLTVL.

The V call is TRBV7-6, the J call TRBJ2-3, with 15 bases lining up with TRBD2. This CDR3 region has 16 residues. CDR1 and CDR2 from the germline V gene are SGHVS and FNYEAQ. The V gene end was trimmed by 5 bases and the J gene end by 1 base; junction bases not matched to a gene: 1. This CDR3 is CASSRTSGRGTDTQYF. As DNA, the CDR3 is TGTGCCAGCAGCAGGACTAGCGGGAGGGGCACAGATACGCAGTATTTT.

V gene TRBV28 combines with J gene TRBJ2-3; TRBD1 matches 7 bases. J lost 4 bases, V lost 7 bases, and 8 bases had no gene match. This CDR3 region has 14 residues. Germline assignment: CDR1 MDHEN and CDR2 SYDVKM. The CDR3 loop reads CASKIFQGADTQYF. The DNA for the CDR3 is TGTGCCAGCAAAATCTTTCAGGGGGCAGATACGCAGTATTTT. The full variable domain, with the rest looked up from reference TRBV28 and TRBJ2-3, is DVKVTQSSRYLVKRTGEKVFLECVQDMDHENMFWYRQDPGLGLRLIYFSYDVKMKEKGDIPEGYSVSREKKERFSLILESASTNQTSMYLCASKIFQGADTQYFGPGTRLTVL.

The chain carries TRBV27 and TRBJ2-1; possibly TRBD2 for D (6 bases). Germline V gene lookup returns CDR1 MNHEY and CDR2 SMNVEV (reference sequence). The CDR3 is made up of 14 amino acids. The V gene lost 4 bases and the J gene lost 4 bases, with 11 bases spanning the gap. DNA of the CDR3: TGTGCCAGCAGTTCAGGACTATCATACAATGAGCAGTTCTTC. Amino acid sequence: CASSSGLSYNEQFF.

V is TRBV2 and J is TRBJ1-1, with TRBD1 identical over 8 bases. The junction had 10 bases not matched to a gene; V was cut back by 0 bases and J by 4 bases. This CDR3 spans 17 amino acids. Germline assignment: CDR1 SNHLY and CDR2 FYNNEI. The CDR3 nucleotides are TGTGCCAGCAGTGAAGCCGCGGACAGGGTAAGAGGCACTGAAGCTTTCTTT. Residues: CASSEAADRVRGTEAFF.

This sequence joins TRBV14 and TRBJ1-1; 12 nucleotides align to TRBD1. V shed 6 bases and J 4 bases; nucleotides not matched to a gene: 12. This CDR3 is 17 amino acids long. The germline CDR1 and CDR2 sequences are SGHDN and FVKESK. The CDR3, as DNA: TGTGCCAGCAGGAAGGGACAGGGGGCCACTCGGGGCACTGAAGCTTTCTTT. Protein: CASRKGQGATRGTEAFF.

On this clone: The junction departs from the called germline gene at one end, perhaps through a read error. The chain combines TRBV10-3 with TRBJ2-1, with a weak D call TRBD1 (5 bases). The CDR3 covers 14 residues. CDR1 and CDR2 (germline): ENHRY, SYGVKD. CDR3 amino acids: CAISGGSSCNEQFF. The CDR3 bases are TGTGCCATCAGTGGGGGCAGCTCCTGCAATGAGCAGTTCTTC.

The chain carries TRBV7-9 and TRBJ2-1, with D possibly matching TRBD2 (5 bases). Germline V gene data show CDR1 as SEHNR and CDR2 as FQNEAQ (reference sequence). This CDR3 region has 15 residues. V was shortened by 6 bases and J by 7 bases, with 19 bases between the two germline ends. As DNA, the CDR3 is TGTGCCAGCAGTCCCATTGGGTCTAGAGGGAATGAGCAGTTCTTC. This gives the protein CASSPIGSRGNEQFF. Supplemented by reference TRBV7-9 and TRBJ2-1, the full variable domain reads DTGVSQNPRHKITKRGQNVTFRCDPISEHNRLYWYRQTLGQGPEFLTYFQNEAQLEKSRLLSDRFSAERPKGSFSTLEIQRTEQGDSAMYLCASSPIGSRGNEQFFGPGTRLTVL.

The chain is built from TRBV7-9 and TRBJ2-2, with TRBD2 matching 7 bases. CDR1 is SEHNR and CDR2 is FQNEAQ in the germline V gene (reference sequence). V dropped 5 bases and J dropped 0; count of bases not matched to a gene: 6. CDR3 size: 16 residues. The CDR3 sequence is CASSLAGLANTGELFF. Here the CDR3 DNA reads TGTGCCAGCAGCCTGGCCGGACTAGCGAACACCGGGGAGCTGTTTTTT.

This chain uses TRBV28 with TRBJ2-1, with 9 bases lining up with TRBD2. J gave up 8 bases and V 3 bases, and 5 bases lay outside the gene matches. This CDR3 has 14 residues. Germline lookup yields CDR1 MDHEN and CDR2 SYDVKM. CDR3 in amino acids: CASSFSGRFDEQFF. The CDR3, as DNA: TGTGCCAGCAGTTTCAGCGGGAGGTTCGATGAGCAGTTCTTC.

The chain links TRBV5-4 to TRBJ2-1, with 14 nucleotides matching TRBD2. The length of the CDR3 is 14 residues. V dropped 3 bases and J dropped 9; count of bases not matched to a gene: 2. Germline V gene sequence: CDR1 SGHNT, CDR2 YYREEE (reference sequence). The DNA of the CDR3 is TGTGCCAGCAGCTCCGGACTAGCGGGAGGTGAGCAGTTCTTC. Residues: CASSSGLAGGEQFF.

CDR3 sequence (DNA): TGTGCCAGCAGTGAGCAGGGTGAGGCAACCCCTGGGTACTTC. This gives the protein CASSEQGEATPGYF. The rearrangement uses TRBV2 and TRBJ2-4; TRBD1 might be the D (5 bases). The CDR3 consists of 14 residues. CDR1 SNHLY and CDR2 FYNNEI come from the germline V gene. V was shortened by 3 bases and J by 15 bases, with 21 bases between the two germline ends.

The chain employs TRBV4-1 and TRBJ1-5; D is ambiguous. Germline values: CDR1 MGHRA, CDR2 YSYEKL. This CDR3 region has 15 residues. Trimming removed 0 bases from V and 4 bases from J, with 10 bases in between. CDR3 region: CASSQDGFGNQPQHF. The CDR3 DNA reads TGCGCCAGCAGCCAAGATGGGTTCGGGAATCAGCCCCAGCATTTT.

V and J are TRBV4-2 and TRBJ2-7; TRBD2 matches at 10 bases. The V and J ends lost 4 bases and 0 bases, in that order; junction bases with no gene match: 3. The CDR3 has 15 residues. Looked up from germline, CDR1 is LGHNA and CDR2 is YNFKEQ. This CDR3 is CASSRGTSASYEQYF. The CDR3 DNA reads TGTGCCAGCAGCCGAGGGACTAGCGCCTCCTACGAGCAGTACTTC.